This TCR beta chain appears in the sequencing data of a study of PD-1 blockade in classical Hodgkin lymphoma. Overall study context: Every 2 weeks, patients got 3 mg/kg intravenous nivolumab. Study-wide points: By C4D1 there was a significant rise in CD4+ TCR diversity but not in CD8+ TCR diversity. Complete responders possessed baseline diversity comparable to newly diagnosed patients. Excluded were patients who started nivolumab under 1 year after ASCT, a group that had lower diversity.

The repertoire was sequenced with immunoSEQ multiplex PCR; TCRdb's copy has only in-frame clones and lacks some. Here the sample spans 4,000 to 6,000 clones, around 65% being singletons. Losses at the gene ends were 3 bases for V and 4 bases for J; bases not matched to a gene: 3. CDR1 SGHTA and CDR2 FQGNSA come from the germline V gene. This CDR3 spans 14 amino acids. Regarding this clone: Its antigen is as yet unknown.

Each of the patients experienced relapse following autologous stem cell transplantation, and their brentuximab vedotin exposure differed. J is TRBJ2-1 and V is TRBV7-2; 7 positions agree with TRBD1. The sample was peripheral blood mononuclear cells (PBMCs), taken before the second cycle of nivolumab. The sequence was collected from a human donor with classical Hodgkin lymphoma. CDR3 in DNA: TGTGCCAGCAGCTTCGGGACAGAATACAATGAGCAGTTCTTC. Protein sequence: CASSFGTEYNEQFF. Using reference TRBV7-2 and TRBJ2-1 for the parts outside the CDR3, the full variable domain is GAGVSQSPSNKVTEKGKDVELRCDPISGHTALYWYRQSLGQGLEFLIYFQGNSAPDKSGLPSDRFSAERTGGSVSTLTIQRTQQEDSAVYLCASSFGTEYNEQFFGPGTRLTVL.